The 13 T cell receptor beta chains presented below share a single source sample, sequenced in a study of technical replicates of blood from a handful of donors. Measured with immunoSEQ multiplex PCR; TCRdb has only the in-frame clones, and not every one. The table has about 14,000 clones, roughly 80% seen once. The specimen sequenced was PBMCs. These receptors were collected from a human donor in good health.

The chain uses TRBV7-8 and TRBJ1-3, with a tentative D call TRBD1 (6 bases). Germline assignment: CDR1 SGHVS and CDR2 FQNEAQ. The CDR3 spans 15 residues. The germline V and J ends were trimmed by 1 base and 3 bases, with 10 bases remaining between them. CDR3 nucleotide sequence: TGTGCCAGCAGCTTAGTGGCAGGGGATGGAAACACCATATATTTT. As protein: CASSLVAGDGNTIYF.

This chain joins TRBV7-9 and TRBJ2-1; perhaps TRBD2 as D (5 bases). The germline CDR1 and CDR2 sequences are SEHNR and FQNEAQ (reference sequence). V dropped 7 bases and J dropped 5 bases, with 12 bases sitting between them. This CDR3 has 13 amino acids. CDR3 in amino acids: CASTPLGNNEQFF. In DNA form, the CDR3 reads TGTGCCAGCACCCCCCTCGGGAACAATGAGCAGTTCTTC.

This clone showed up just a few times. The rearrangement uses TRBV6-1 and TRBJ1-2; TRBD1 matches 11 bases. Germline trimming cut 2 bases from V and 8 bases from J; bases unmatched to any gene: 7. This CDR3 spans 15 amino acids. Germline loops: CDR1 MNHNS, CDR2 SASEGT. As DNA, the CDR3 is TGTGCCAGCAGTGAATTCATGGGACAGGGGGACGGCTACACCTTC. Its translation: CASSEFMGQGDGYTF.

V gene TRBV6-6 combines with J gene TRBJ2-5, with 10 bases fitting TRBD2. V shed 4 bases, J shed 1 base, and the junction held 3 bases outside the gene matches. The CDR3 runs to 15 residues. Germline CDR1 reads MNHNY; CDR2 reads SVGAGI (reference sequence). The CDR3 DNA reads as TGTGCCAGCAGTTGGACTAGCGGACCCCAAGAGACCCAGTACTTC. As protein: CASSWTSGPQETQYF.

The chain carries TRBV7-8 and TRBJ1-4; 9 nucleotides line up with TRBD1. The V gene's germline CDR1 is SGHVS and CDR2 FQNEAQ. The CDR3 length is 16 residues. V was pared by 1 base and J by 6 bases, with 6 bases of the junction left unmatched. The CDR3 sequence is CASSLVGGQGHEKLFF. CDR3 sequence (DNA): TGTGCCAGCAGCTTAGTCGGGGGACAGGGTCATGAAAAACTGTTTTTT.

The genes are TRBV27 and TRBJ1-2; 10 nucleotides align to TRBD1. The CDR3 has 17 residues. The germline V gene has CDR1 MNHEY and CDR2 SMNVEV (reference sequence). The V segment lost 9 bases and the J segment 6 bases; nucleotides outside the gene matches: 19. CDR3 region: CARRLRDRGRRRDGYTF. DNA of the CDR3: TGTGCCAGACGTCTTAGGGACAGGGGCCGTCGTAGAGATGGCTACACCTTC.

This sequence joins TRBV6-4 and TRBJ1-1; no clear D. This CDR3 comprises 11 residues. The V gene's germline CDR1 is MRHNA and CDR2 SNTAGT. Trimming shortened V by 8 bases and J by 5 bases, and 9 bases separated the two germline ends. The CDR3 DNA sequence: TGTGCCAGCGGGCCTGCGACTGAAGCTTTCTTT. Protein: CASGPATEAFF.

The genes are TRBV28 and TRBJ1-4; D is ambiguous. This CDR3 is 19 amino acids long. Trimming cost V 2 bases and J 3 bases, with 22 bases left between them. Germline lookup yields CDR1 MDHEN and CDR2 SYDVKM. DNA for the CDR3: TGTGCCAGCAGTTTAGAGGGAGTCCGGCATATTCTGGCTAATGAAAAACTGTTTTTT. Translation gives CASSLEGVRHILANEKLFF.

The V gene is TRBV19, the J gene TRBJ1-1; TRBD1 is a possible D gene (6 bases). Germline V gene lookup returns CDR1 LNHDA and CDR2 SQIVND (reference sequence). V dropped 3 bases and J dropped 4 bases, with 12 bases sitting between them. The length of the CDR3 is 14 residues. CDR3 sequence (DNA): TGTGCCAGTAGTATGGGGGGGCAGGTCACTGAAGCTTTCTTT. As protein: CASSMGGQVTEAFF. Filled out from reference TRBV19 and TRBJ1-1, the complete variable domain reads DGGITQSPKYLFRKEGQNVTLSCEQNLNHDAMYWYRQDPGQGLRLIYYSQIVNDFQKGDIAEGYSVSREKKESFPLTVTSAQKNPTAFYLCASSMGGQVTEAFFGQGTRLTVV.

The chain employs TRBV14 and TRBJ2-1; TRBD2 aligns across 11 bases. The germline gives CDR1 SGHDN, CDR2 FVKESK. The CDR3 totals 15 residues. V was pared by 1 base and J by 4 bases, with 0 bases of the junction left unmatched. The CDR3 loop is CASSQGTSGYNEQFF. In nucleotides, the CDR3 is TGTGCCAGCAGCCAAGGGACTAGCGGGTACAATGAGCAGTTCTTC. The full variable domain, with the rest looked up from reference TRBV14 and TRBJ2-1, is EAGVTQFPSHSVIEKGQTVTLRCDPISGHDNLYWYRRVMGKEIKFLLHFVKESKQDESGMPNNRFLAERTGGTYSTLKVQPAELEDSGVYFCASSQGTSGYNEQFFGPGTRLTVL.

V and J are TRBV5-1 and TRBJ2-1; D is unclear. The V gene's germline CDR1 is SGHRS and CDR2 YFSETQ. This CDR3 has 14 residues. Trimming left V 1 base short and J 6 bases short, with 11 bases between. The DNA for the CDR3 is TGCGCCAGCAGCTTGCCGGAGTCTTTCAATGAGCAGTTCTTC. Its protein is CASSLPESFNEQFF.

This chain connects TRBV6-1 to TRBJ2-7, with D possibly TRBD2 on 5 matching bases. Germline loops: CDR1 MNHNS, CDR2 SASEGT. V dropped 3 bases and J dropped 5 bases, with 17 bases sitting between them. The CDR3 is 15 amino acids. The CDR3 DNA follows: TGTGCCAGCAGTGATATGTGGGGAGCCAGGCACGAGCAGTACTTC. Translation gives CASSDMWGARHEQYF.

V is TRBV5-1 and J is TRBJ2-2, with 7 nucleotides matching TRBD1. The CDR3 runs to 16 residues. Germline CDR1 is SGHRS and CDR2 is YFSETQ. V gave up 4 bases and J gave up 6 bases; unmatched junction bases: 12. The CDR3 nucleotides read TGCGCCAGCAGCCCGCCGAGGGACAGAAACGCCGGGGAGCTGTTTTTT. It encodes CASSPPRDRNAGELFF.